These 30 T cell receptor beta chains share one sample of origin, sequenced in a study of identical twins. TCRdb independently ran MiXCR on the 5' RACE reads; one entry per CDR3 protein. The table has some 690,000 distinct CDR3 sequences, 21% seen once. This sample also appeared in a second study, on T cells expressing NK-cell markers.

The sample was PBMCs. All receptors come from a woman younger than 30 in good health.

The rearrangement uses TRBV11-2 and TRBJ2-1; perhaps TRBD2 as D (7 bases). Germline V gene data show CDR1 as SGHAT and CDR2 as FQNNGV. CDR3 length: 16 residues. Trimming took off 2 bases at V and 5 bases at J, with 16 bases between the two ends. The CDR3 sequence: CASSLIGGTLDNEQFF. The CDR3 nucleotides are TGTGCCAGCAGCTTAATCGGGGGGACACTGGACAATGAGCAGTTCTTC.

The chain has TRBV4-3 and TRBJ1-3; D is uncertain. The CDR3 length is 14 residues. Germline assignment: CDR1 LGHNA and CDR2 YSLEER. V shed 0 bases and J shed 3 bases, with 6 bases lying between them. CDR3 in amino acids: CASSQDVGGNTIYF. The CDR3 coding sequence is TGCGCCAGCAGCCAAGATGTAGGTGGAAACACCATATATTTT.

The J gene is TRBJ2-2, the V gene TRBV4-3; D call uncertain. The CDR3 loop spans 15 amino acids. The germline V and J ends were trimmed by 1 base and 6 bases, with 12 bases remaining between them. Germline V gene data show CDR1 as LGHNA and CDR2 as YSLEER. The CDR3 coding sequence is TGCGCCAGCAGCCAAGGACTGCGGCAGTCCGGGGAGCTGTTTTTT. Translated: CASSQGLRQSGELFF.

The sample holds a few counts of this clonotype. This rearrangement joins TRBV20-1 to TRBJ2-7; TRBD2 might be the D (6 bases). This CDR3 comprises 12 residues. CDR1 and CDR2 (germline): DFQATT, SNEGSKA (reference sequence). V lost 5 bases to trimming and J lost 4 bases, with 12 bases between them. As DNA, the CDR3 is TGCAGTGCTCCGGGAGAGGGTTACGAGCAGTACTTC. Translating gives CSAPGEGYEQYF.

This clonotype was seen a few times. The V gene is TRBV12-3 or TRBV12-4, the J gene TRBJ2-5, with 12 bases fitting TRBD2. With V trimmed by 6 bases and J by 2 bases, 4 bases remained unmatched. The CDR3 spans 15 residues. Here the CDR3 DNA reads TGTGCCAGCAGAACTAGCGGGAGGCGACAAGAGACCCAGTACTTC. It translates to CASRTSGRRQETQYF.

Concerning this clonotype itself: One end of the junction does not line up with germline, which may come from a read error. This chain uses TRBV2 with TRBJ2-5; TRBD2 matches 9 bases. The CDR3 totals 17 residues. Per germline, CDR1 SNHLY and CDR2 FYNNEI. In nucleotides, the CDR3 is TGTACCAGCACCCAGGGGTCCTTAGCGGGGGTTCGCGAGACCCAGTACTTC. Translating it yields CTSTQGSLAGVRETQYF.

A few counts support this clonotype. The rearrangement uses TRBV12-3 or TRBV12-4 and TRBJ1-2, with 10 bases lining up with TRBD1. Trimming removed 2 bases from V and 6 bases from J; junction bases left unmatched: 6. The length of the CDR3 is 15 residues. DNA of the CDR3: TGTGCCAGCAGTTTACGCGGGGACAGGGGTGATGGCTACACCTTC. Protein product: CASSLRGDRGDGYTF.

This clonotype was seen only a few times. CDR3 sequence: CASSHRSGEQYF. CDR3 nucleotides: TGTGCCAGCAGCCATCGAAGCGGGGAGCAGTACTTC. The gene calls are TRBV7-3 and TRBJ2-7; TRBD2 might be the D (6 bases). V dropped 5 bases and J dropped 7 bases, with 12 bases sitting between them. This CDR3 is built from 12 residues. Germline V lookup: CDR1 SGHTA, CDR2 FQGTGA.

The CDR3 is CASSWLVAGYTQYF. The DNA for the CDR3 is TGTGCCAGCAGCTGGTTAGTAGCTGGGTATACGCAGTATTTT. The chain is built from TRBV7-2 and TRBJ2-3; D unclear. The CDR3 totals 14 residues. Trimming left V 4 bases short and J 7 bases short, with 15 bases between. CDR1 SGHTA and CDR2 FQGNSA come from the germline V gene.

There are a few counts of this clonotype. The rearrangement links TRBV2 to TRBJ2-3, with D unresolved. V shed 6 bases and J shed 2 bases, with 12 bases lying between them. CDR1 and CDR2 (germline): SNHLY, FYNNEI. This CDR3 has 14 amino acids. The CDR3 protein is CASSRSEATDTQYF. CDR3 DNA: TGTGCCAGCAGCCGGTCCGAGGCCACAGATACGCAGTATTTT.

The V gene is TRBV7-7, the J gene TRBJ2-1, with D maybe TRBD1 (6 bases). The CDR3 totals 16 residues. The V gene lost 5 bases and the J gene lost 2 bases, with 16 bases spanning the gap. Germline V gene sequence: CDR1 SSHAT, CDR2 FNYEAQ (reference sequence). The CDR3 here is CASSLRGLGAYNEQFF. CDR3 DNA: TGTGCCAGCAGCCTCAGGGGTCTTGGTGCCTACAATGAGCAGTTCTTC.

The CDR3 bases are TGTGCCAGCAGTGACCCGGGGCTAGCGGGAGGGTATATAACCGGGGAGCTGTTTTTT. It is translated as CASSDPGLAGGYITGELFF. The rearrangement joins TRBV6-4 to TRBJ2-2; 12 positions agree with TRBD2. CDR1 and CDR2 (germline): MRHNA, SNTAGT. Trimming removed 2 bases from V and 5 bases from J; junction bases left unmatched: 12. This CDR3 contains 19 residues.

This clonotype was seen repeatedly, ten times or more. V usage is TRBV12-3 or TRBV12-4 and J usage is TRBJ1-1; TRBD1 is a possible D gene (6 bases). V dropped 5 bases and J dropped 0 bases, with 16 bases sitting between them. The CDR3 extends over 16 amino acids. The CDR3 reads CASSEGGIIMNTEAFF. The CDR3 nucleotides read TGTGCCAGCAGTGAAGGGGGGATCATCATGAACACTGAAGCTTTCTTT.

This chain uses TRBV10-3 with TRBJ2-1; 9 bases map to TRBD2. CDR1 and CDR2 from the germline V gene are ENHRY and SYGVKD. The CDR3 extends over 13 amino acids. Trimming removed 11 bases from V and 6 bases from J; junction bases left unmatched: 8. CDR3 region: CAVSAGLANEQFF. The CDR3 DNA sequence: TGTGCCGTCTCGGCGGGACTAGCCAATGAGCAGTTCTTC.

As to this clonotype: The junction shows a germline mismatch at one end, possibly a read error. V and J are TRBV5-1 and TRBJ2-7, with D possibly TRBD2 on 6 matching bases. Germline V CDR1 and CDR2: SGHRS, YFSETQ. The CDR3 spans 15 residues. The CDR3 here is CASSLGPGGTYEQYF. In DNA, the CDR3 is TGTGCCAGCAGCTTAGGACCCGGCGGGACCTACGAGCAGTACTTC.

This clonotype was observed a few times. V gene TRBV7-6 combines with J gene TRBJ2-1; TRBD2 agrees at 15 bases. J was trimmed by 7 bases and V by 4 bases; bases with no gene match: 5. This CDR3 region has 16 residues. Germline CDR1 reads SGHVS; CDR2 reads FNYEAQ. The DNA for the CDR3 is TGTGCCAGCAGCTCCAGGACTAGCGGGGGGGGTAATGAGCAGTTCTTC. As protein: CASSSRTSGGGNEQFF.

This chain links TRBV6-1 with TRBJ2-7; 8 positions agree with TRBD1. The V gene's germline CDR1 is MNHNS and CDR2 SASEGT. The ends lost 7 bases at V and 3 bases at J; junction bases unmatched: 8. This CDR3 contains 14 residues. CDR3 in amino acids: CASKASTGVYEQYF. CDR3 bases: TGTGCCAGCAAGGCTTCGACAGGGGTCTACGAGCAGTACTTC.

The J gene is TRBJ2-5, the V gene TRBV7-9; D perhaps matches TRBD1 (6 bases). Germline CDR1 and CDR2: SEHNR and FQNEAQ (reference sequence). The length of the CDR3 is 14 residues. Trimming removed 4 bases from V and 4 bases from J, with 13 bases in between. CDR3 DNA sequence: TGTGCCAGCAGCTCCCTTACAGGGCGAGAGACCCAGTACTTC. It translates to CASSSLTGRETQYF.

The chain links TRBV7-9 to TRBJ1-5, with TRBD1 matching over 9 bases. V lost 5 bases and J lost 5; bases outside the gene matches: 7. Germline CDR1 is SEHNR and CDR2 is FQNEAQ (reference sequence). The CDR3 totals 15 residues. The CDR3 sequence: CASSKGQGRDQPQHF. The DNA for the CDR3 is TGTGCCAGCAGCAAGGGACAGGGTCGGGATCAGCCCCAGCATTTT.

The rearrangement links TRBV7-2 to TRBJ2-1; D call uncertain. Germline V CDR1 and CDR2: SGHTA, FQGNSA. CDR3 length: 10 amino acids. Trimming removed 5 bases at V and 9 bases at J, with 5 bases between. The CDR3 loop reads CASSMGEQFF. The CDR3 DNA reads TGTGCCAGCAGCATGGGTGAGCAGTTCTTC.

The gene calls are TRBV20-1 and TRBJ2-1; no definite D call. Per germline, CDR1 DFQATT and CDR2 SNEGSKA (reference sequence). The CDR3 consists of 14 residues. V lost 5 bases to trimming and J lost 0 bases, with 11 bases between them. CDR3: CSAYEHRSYNEQFF. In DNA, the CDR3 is TGCAGTGCTTATGAACACCGCTCCTACAATGAGCAGTTCTTC.

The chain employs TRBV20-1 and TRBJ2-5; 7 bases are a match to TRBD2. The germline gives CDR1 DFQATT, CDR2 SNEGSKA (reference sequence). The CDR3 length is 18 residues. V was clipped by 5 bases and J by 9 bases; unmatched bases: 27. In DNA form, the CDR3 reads TGCAGTGCTGGCAGAGCGGGGAAGGGTATTTATCGAGAGTCGTCCCAGTACTTC. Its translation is CSAGRAGKGIYRESSQYF.

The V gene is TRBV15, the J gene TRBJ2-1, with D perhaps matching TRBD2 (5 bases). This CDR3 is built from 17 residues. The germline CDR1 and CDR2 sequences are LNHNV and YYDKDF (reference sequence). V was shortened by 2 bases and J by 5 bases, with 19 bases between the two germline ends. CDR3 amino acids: CATSRMESGWSDNEQFF. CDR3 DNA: TGTGCCACCAGCAGAATGGAAAGCGGCTGGTCTGACAATGAGCAGTTCTTC.

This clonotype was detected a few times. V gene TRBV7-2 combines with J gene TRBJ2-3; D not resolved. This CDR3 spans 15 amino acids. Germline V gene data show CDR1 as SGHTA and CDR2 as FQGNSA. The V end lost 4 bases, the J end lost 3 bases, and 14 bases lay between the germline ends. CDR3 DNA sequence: TGTGCCAGCAGCTCGTCCCCCCAGAGGACAGATACGCAGTATTTT. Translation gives CASSSSPQRTDTQYF.

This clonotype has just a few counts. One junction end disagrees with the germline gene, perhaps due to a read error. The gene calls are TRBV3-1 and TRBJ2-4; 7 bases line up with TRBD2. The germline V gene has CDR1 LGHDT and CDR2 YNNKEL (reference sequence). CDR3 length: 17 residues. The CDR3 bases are TGTGCCACCAGCCCAGGGAGGGGCCAACTAGCCAAAAACATTCAGTACTTC. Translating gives CATSPGRGQLAKNIQYF.

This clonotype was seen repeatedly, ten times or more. In DNA, the CDR3 is TGTGCCAGCAGTTTCCTCGGGGGAAGGGAGACCCAGTACTTC. Its protein product is CASSFLGGRETQYF. The chain uses TRBV6-5 and TRBJ2-5, with D perhaps TRBD2 (6 bases). The germline V gene encodes CDR1 MNHEY and CDR2 SVGAGI. V shed 4 bases and J shed 5 bases, with 14 bases lying between them. The CDR3 consists of 14 residues.

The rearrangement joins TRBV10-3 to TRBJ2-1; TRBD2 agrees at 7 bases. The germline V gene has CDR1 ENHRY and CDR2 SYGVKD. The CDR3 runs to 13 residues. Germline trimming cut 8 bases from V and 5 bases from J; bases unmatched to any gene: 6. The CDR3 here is CAIGGVGNNEQFF. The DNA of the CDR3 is TGTGCCATCGGGGGGGTTGGAAACAATGAGCAGTTCTTC.

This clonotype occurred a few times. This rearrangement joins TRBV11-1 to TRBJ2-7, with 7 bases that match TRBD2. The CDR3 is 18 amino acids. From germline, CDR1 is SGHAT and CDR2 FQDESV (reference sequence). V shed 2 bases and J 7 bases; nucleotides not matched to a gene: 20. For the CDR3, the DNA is TGTGCCAGCAGCTTAATTCCGTCGAGGGAGGGCCGGTTATGGGAGCAGTACTTC. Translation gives CASSLIPSREGRLWEQYF.

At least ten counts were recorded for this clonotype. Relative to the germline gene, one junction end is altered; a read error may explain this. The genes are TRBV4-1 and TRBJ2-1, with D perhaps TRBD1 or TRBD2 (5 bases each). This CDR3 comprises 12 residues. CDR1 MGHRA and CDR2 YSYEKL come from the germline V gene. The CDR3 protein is CASSQGVNEQFF. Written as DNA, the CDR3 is TGTGCCAGCAGTCAGGGAGTCAATGAGCAGTTCTTC.

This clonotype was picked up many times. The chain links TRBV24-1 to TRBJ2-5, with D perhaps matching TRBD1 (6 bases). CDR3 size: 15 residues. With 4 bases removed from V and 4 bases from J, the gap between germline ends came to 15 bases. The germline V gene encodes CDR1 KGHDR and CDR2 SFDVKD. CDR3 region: CATSEVGAQGETQYF. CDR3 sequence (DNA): TGTGCCACCAGTGAGGTAGGGGCACAGGGAGAGACCCAGTACTTC.